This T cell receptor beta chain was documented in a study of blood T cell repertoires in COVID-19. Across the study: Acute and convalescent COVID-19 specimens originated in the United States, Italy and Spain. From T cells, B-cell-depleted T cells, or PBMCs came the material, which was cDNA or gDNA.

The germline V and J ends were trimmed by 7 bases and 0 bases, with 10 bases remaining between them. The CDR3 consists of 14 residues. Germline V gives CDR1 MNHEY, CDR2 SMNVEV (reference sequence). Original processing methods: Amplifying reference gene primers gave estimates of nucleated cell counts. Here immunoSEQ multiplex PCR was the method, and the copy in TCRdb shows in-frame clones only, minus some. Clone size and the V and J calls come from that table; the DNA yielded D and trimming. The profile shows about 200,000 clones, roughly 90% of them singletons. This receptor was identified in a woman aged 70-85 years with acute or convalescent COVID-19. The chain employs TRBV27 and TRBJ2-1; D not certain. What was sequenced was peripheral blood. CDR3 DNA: TGTGCCAGCAAATTTACAAGCTCCTACAATGAGCAGTTCTTC. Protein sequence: CASKFTSSYNEQFF.